The clone carrying this T cell receptor beta chain has only a few counts. Its specificity is not known. It was with 60 Vbeta and 13 Jbeta primers that the PCR ran. Method: immunoSEQ multiplex PCR; TCRdb's copy keeps in-frame clones and lacks some. The sample has some 150,000 clones, 64% seen once. This specimen comes from a study of cytomegalovirus exposure and HLA in healthy donors. Study-level results: Donor immune exposure was known only as CMV serostatus. TCR beta sequences reportedly predicted the HLA-A and HLA-B alleles of most subjects accurately. Earlier analysis found most TCR beta V segments productive about 87% or about 30% of the time. Follow-up analysis later connected one missense variant in DCLRE1C with trimming of TCR beta V- and J-genes.

Trimming cost V 0 bases and J 6 bases; bases outside gene matches: 13. Germline V gene lookup returns CDR1 SGDLS and CDR2 YYNGEE. The CDR3 is 18 residues long. Sequencing was done on a sample of PBMCs. J is TRBJ2-2 and V is TRBV9; 8 nucleotides align to TRBD2. The sequence was collected from a woman in her 30s in good health and CMV-seropositive. In DNA form, the CDR3 reads TGTGCCAGCAGCGTAGGAGTAAGGGGAGCGGGGGCCGCCGGGGAGCTGTTTTTT. Residues: CASSVGVRGAGAAGELFF. Combining the CDR3 with reference TRBV9 and TRBJ2-2 gives the whole variable domain DSGVTQTPKHLITATGQRVTLRCSPRSGDLSVYWYQQSLDQGLQFLIQYYNGEERAKGNILERFSAQQFPDLHSELNLSSLELGDSALYFCASSVGVRGAGAAGELFFGEGSRLTVL.